These 13 T cell receptor beta chains were sequenced from one sample in a study of blood T cell repertoires in COVID-19. Measured with immunoSEQ multiplex PCR; TCRdb has only the in-frame clones, and not every one. The table has 340,000 or so clones, around four fifths seen once. Sequenced sample: peripheral blood. Receptor source: a man aged 30 to 39 with active or convalescent COVID-19.

The rearrangement joins TRBV11-2 to TRBJ1-2; D is perhaps TRBD1 (6 bases). The CDR3 extends over 14 amino acids. Germline V gene sequence: CDR1 SGHAT, CDR2 FQNNGV. With 3 bases removed from V and 4 bases from J, the gap between germline ends came to 12 bases. The CDR3 coding sequence is TGTGCCAGCAGCTTTTCGGACAGCACCTATGGCTACACCTTC. Translating it yields CASSFSDSTYGYTF.

V is TRBV3-1 (or the pseudogene TRBV3-2) and J is TRBJ2-1, with unresolved D. V was cut by 1 base and J by 4 bases, with 8 bases left in between. The germline CDR1 and CDR2 sequences are LGHDT and YNNKEL (reference sequence). There are 14 residues in the CDR3. CDR3 DNA sequence: TGTGCCAGCAGCCAAGTTGCGTCTTACAATGAGCAGTTCTTC. Amino acids: CASSQVASYNEQFF.

The chain couples TRBV11-2 to TRBJ2-1; D ambiguous. CDR1 is SGHAT, CDR2 FQNNGV, per germline. V was shortened by 1 base and J by 10 bases, with 14 bases between the two germline ends. CDR3 length: 14 amino acids. DNA for the CDR3: TGTGCCAGCAGCTTAGGCGCTTCGCCTCGGGAGCAGTTCTTC. It yields the protein CASSLGASPREQFF.

This clone was detected only a few times. The chain carries TRBV5-8 and TRBJ2-7; 13 bases agree with TRBD2. V lost 5 bases, J lost 3 bases, and 5 bases stayed unmatched. Germline V gene data show CDR1 as SGHTS and CDR2 as YDEGEE. This CDR3 has 15 residues. CDR3 in amino acids: CASSRTSGSDYEQYF. As DNA, the CDR3 is TGTGCCAGCAGTCGGACTAGCGGGAGTGACTACGAGCAGTACTTC.

The chain joins TRBV6-1 to TRBJ1-2; 10 nucleotides line up with TRBD1. Trimming removed 4 bases from V and 4 bases from J; junction bases left unmatched: 9. The CDR3 contains 16 residues. Germline V CDR1 and CDR2: MNHNS, SASEGT. DNA for the CDR3: TGTGCCAGCAGTGGCACGACAGGGGGCTGGATCTATGGCTACACCTTC. It specifies CASSGTTGGWIYGYTF.

This chain uses TRBV9 with TRBJ1-6; D ambiguous. V was clipped by 1 base and J by 6 bases, with 8 bases between them. The CDR3 has 14 amino acids. Germline V CDR1 and CDR2: SGDLS, YYNGEE. The CDR3 loop is CASSVIQSNSPLHF. The CDR3 bases are TGTGCCAGCAGCGTAATACAGAGTAATTCACCCCTCCACTTT.

The chain joins TRBV19 to TRBJ2-6, with unresolved D. The CDR3 has 14 residues. Trimming removed 1 base at V and 4 bases at J, with 5 bases between. Germline V lookup: CDR1 LNHDA, CDR2 SQIVND (reference sequence). This chain's CDR3 is CASSIGPGANVLTF. DNA of the CDR3: TGTGCCAGTAGTATAGGTCCGGGGGCCAACGTCCTGACTTTC. Together with reference TRBV19 and TRBJ2-6, the CDR3 gives the full variable domain: DGGITQSPKYLFRKEGQNVTLSCEQNLNHDAMYWYRQDPGQGLRLIYYSQIVNDFQKGDIAEGYSVSREKKESFPLTVTSAQKNPTAFYLCASSIGPGANVLTFGAGSRLTVL.

This clone came up once. The chain couples TRBV18 to TRBJ2-7, with 8 bases lining up with TRBD1. Germline-derived CDR1 and CDR2 are KGHSH and LQKENI. This CDR3 contains 15 residues. The ends lost 6 bases at V and 2 bases at J; junction bases unmatched: 9. CDR3 residues: CASSLGTGHTYEQYF. The DNA for the CDR3 is TGTGCCAGCTCGCTGGGGACAGGACACACCTACGAGCAGTACTTC.

A word on this clone: The junction departs from germline at one end; a sequencing error may be responsible. The chain combines TRBV4-1 with TRBJ2-3; D is undetermined. Looked up from germline, CDR1 is MGHRA and CDR2 is YSYEKL. The CDR3 sequence is 15 residues long. The CDR3 sequence is CASSQDYHSTDMQYF. As DNA, the CDR3 is TGCGCCAGCAGCCAAGATTATCACAGCACAGATATGCAGTATTTT.

This chain links TRBV27 with TRBJ2-3; the D is unclear. This CDR3 contains 15 residues. Looked up from germline, CDR1 is MNHEY and CDR2 is SMNVEV (reference sequence). Trimming shortened V by 8 bases and J by 1 base, and 16 bases separated the two germline ends. CDR3 nucleotides: TGTGCCAGCGTTGGCGGTACATCTCGCACAGATACGCAGTATTTT. Its translation is CASVGGTSRTDTQYF.

The J gene is TRBJ2-2, the V gene TRBV11-3; 9 nucleotides agree with TRBD1. Germline V gene sequence: CDR1 SGHNT, CDR2 YENEEA. The junction had 3 bases not matched to a gene; V was cut back by 4 bases and J by 3 bases. This CDR3 contains 15 residues. The CDR3, as DNA: TGTGCCAGCAGCTCGGGACAGGGCGACACCGGGGAGCTGTTTTTT. Amino acid sequence: CASSSGQGDTGELFF. Full variable domain (missing parts from reference TRBV11-3 and TRBJ2-2): EAGVVQSPRYKIIEKKQPVAFWCNPISGHNTLYWYLQNLGQGPELLIRYENEEAVDDSQLPKDRFSAERLKGVDSTLKIQPAELGDSAVYLCASSSGQGDTGELFFGEGSRLTVL.

This clone was recorded a few times. J is TRBJ1-3 and V is TRBV11-2; no reliable D call. V was shortened by 1 base and J by 3 bases, with 10 bases between the two germline ends. Germline V gene sequence: CDR1 SGHAT, CDR2 FQNNGV. CDR3 length: 15 amino acids. The CDR3 reads CASSLGGRDGNTIYF. In DNA, the CDR3 is TGTGCCAGCAGCTTAGGAGGGCGGGATGGAAACACCATATATTTT. The entire variable domain, with the rest obtained from reference TRBV11-2 and TRBJ1-3, is as follows: EAGVAQSPRYKIIEKRQSVAFWCNPISGHATLYWYQQILGQGPKLLIQFQNNGVVDDSQLPKDRFSAERLKGVDSTLKIQPAKLEDSAVYLCASSLGGRDGNTIYFGEGSWLTVV.

The V call is TRBV4-1, the J call TRBJ1-3; D remains unclear. The germline V gene has CDR1 MGHRA and CDR2 YSYEKL. The CDR3 covers 15 residues. The V gene lost 0 bases and the J gene lost 4 bases, with 10 bases spanning the gap. Here the CDR3 DNA reads TGCGCCAGCAGCCAAGAGCAATTAGTCGGAAACACCATATATTTT. Protein: CASSQEQLVGNTIYF.